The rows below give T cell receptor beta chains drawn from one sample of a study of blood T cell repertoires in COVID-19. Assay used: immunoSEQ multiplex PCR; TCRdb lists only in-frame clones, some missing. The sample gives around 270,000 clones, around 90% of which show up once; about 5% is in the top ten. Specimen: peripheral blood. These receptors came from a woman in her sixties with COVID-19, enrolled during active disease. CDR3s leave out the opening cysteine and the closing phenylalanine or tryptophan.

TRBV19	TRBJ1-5	ASNAGTGANQPQH
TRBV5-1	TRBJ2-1	ASSLQMTSGNEQF
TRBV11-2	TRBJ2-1	ASSPRLAPGEQF
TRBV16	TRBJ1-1	ASSHTGGGNTEAF
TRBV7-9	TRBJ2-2	ASSFGGPTATGELF
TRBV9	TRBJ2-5	ASSVGTGWGQETQY
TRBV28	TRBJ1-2	ASSFSSYGYT
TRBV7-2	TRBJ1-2	ASSLAQVGGYT
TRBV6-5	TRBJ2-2	ASRRGHSSTGELF
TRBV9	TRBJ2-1	ASSPNGQGSYNEQF
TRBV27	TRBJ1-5	ASSFLGLPGQPQH
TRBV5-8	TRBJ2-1	ASSQTAYNEQF